The entry below gives a single T cell receptor beta chain sequence along with its context. The antigen is undetermined. Looked up from germline, CDR1 is LNHNV and CDR2 is YYDKDF (reference sequence). This CDR3 is built from 13 residues. Trimming shortened V by 6 bases and J by 3 bases, and 10 bases separated the two germline ends. Expressed TCRB transcripts were sequenced, since all the RNA that had been isolated was reverse transcribed. Method: immunoSEQ multiplex PCR; TCRdb's copy keeps in-frame clones and lacks some. The sample carries about 190,000 clones, roughly 8% recorded once. This sample was included in a study of beta chain features in type 1 diabetes. Study-wide results and caveats: Researchers report that Type 1 diabetes patients had moderately but significantly shorter TCRB CDR3s across all four CD4+ subsets.

The source is a man aged 18 to 35 with type 1 diabetes. The chain joins TRBV15 to TRBJ2-3, with a tentative D call TRBD1 (6 bases). Sequencing was carried out using central memory CD4+ T cells from blood. The CDR3 DNA follows: TGTGCCACCAGGTTTCAGGGGACAGATACGCAGTATTTT. Its protein is CATRFQGTDTQYF.